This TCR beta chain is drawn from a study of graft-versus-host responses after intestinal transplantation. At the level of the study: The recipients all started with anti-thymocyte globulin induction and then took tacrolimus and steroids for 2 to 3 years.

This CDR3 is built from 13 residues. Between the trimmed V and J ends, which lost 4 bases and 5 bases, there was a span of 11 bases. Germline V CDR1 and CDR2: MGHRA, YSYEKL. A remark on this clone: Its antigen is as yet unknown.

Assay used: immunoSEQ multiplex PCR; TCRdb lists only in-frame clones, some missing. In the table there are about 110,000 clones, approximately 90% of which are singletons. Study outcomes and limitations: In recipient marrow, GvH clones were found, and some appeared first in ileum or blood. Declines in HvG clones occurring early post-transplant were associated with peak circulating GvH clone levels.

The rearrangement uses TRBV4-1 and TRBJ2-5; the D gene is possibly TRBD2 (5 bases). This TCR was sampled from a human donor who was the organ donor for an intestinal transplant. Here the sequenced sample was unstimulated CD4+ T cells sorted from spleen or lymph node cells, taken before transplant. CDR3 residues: CASSLSVGETQYF. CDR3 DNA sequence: TGCGCCAGCAGCCTTAGCGTCGGGGAGACCCAGTACTTC.